This record covers a single TCR beta chain. The CDR3 has 15 amino acids. The trim removed 3 bases at V and 6 bases at J, leaving 3 bases unmatched. Per the germline V gene, CDR1 is LNHDA and CDR2 is SQIVND (reference sequence). These data come from a study of technical replicates of blood from a handful of donors. The data were produced by immunoSEQ multiplex PCR, yet TCRdb's version contains in-frame clones alone and is incomplete. The sample yields about 73,000 clones, 93% seen once. This chain joins TRBV19 and TRBJ1-6; 9 bases are a match to TRBD1. The source material was T cells isolated from PBMCs. This TCR derives from a human donor in good health. The CDR3 DNA reads as TGTGCCAGTAGTATTGGGGACAGGGTTAATTCACCCCTCCACTTT. Amino acids: CASSIGDRVNSPLHF.